This T cell receptor (beta chain) was recovered during a study of T cell repertoires in cytomegalovirus infection. Study-wide context: Both CMV infection and a matching HLA type were indicated by public TCR beta signatures.

Whole-study findings and limits: HLA-C-restricted, CMV-specific TCR beta clonotypes were dominant ex vivo.

TCRdb reanalysed the reads using MiXCR and keeps one entry per CDR3 protein. The sample has a few hundred thousand distinct CDR3 sequences; 9% to 9.5% are singletons. To note about this clonotype: Its cognate antigen is unknown.

The sequencing sample was made of PBMCs. The sequence was obtained from a human donor in good health (CMV status not recorded). Some clones in this sample may be carry-over from other donors' samples.

CDR3 sequence reads: CATRSRGDEQFF. The CDR3, as DNA: TGTGCCACCAGGTCTAGGGGGGATGAGCAGTTCTTC. This rearrangement joins TRBV24-1 to TRBJ2-1, with D perhaps being TRBD1 or TRBD2 (6 bases each). CDR1 is KGHDR, CDR2 SFDVKD, per germline. V was clipped by 7 bases and J by 8 bases, with 11 bases between them. This CDR3 is built from 12 residues.